This T cell receptor beta chain is from a study of cytomegalovirus exposure and HLA in healthy donors. Turning to the study itself: Per a later analysis, the roughly 670 first-cohort and some 110 validation repertoires shared one platform. Study findings and constraints: In vitro checks showed that a few CMV-associated chains really do target CMV antigens. There were around 160 TCR beta chains listed as cytomegalovirus-associated.

The germline V gene has CDR1 SEHNR and CDR2 FQNEAQ (reference sequence). V shed 5 bases and J shed 2 bases, with 16 bases lying between them. The CDR3 is 15 residues long. The protocol was immunoSEQ multiplex PCR, while the TCRdb copy is restricted to in-frame clones and leaves out a portion. The sample records over 85,000 clones, approximately 89% being singletons. With respect to this clone: The antigen is not known.

The gene calls are TRBV7-9 and TRBJ2-7; TRBD1 is a possible D gene (7 bases). Sample: PBMCs. The TCR was taken from a young woman in good health and CMV-seronegative. The CDR3 region has the DNA TGTGCCAGCAGCCCTAGCGACAGGGACCCCTACGAGCAGTACTTC. This translates into CASSPSDRDPYEQYF.